This T cell receptor beta chain was documented in a study of siplizumab effects on memory and regulatory T cells. Points from the study as a whole: Siplizumab cultures yielded proliferating Tregs whose suppressive function was not confirmed.

About this clone itself: Its antigen is unknown.

Approximately 100,000 TCR templates per sample were assayed. Libraries were prepared by immunoSEQ multiplex PCR; TCRdb keeps only in-frame clonotypes and omits some of them. Of fewer than 80,000 clones listed, around 93% are singletons. V was cut by 11 bases and J by 6 bases, with 16 bases left in between. CDR3 length equals 13 residues. CDR1 is MNHEY, CDR2 SVGAGI, per germline. The rearrangement links TRBV6-5 to TRBJ2-2; possibly TRBD1 for D (7 bases). The sequenced sample consisted of CD8+ T cells sorted from blood. The sequence was collected from a human donor in good health. CDR3 nucleotide sequence: TGTGCCGCGGGACAGTCTCTTCCCGGGGAGCTGTTTTTT. Translated: CAAGQSLPGELFF.